A selection of T cell receptor beta chains follows, all from one sample in a study of graft-versus-host responses after intestinal transplantation. The assay was immunoSEQ multiplex PCR, and TCRdb's table has in-frame clones only and misses some. Among approximately 77,000 clones listed, around 93% were seen once. Specimen: PBMCs, collected 98 days after intestinal transplantation. These receptors originate from a human patient who received an intestinal transplant, so some T cells may come from the graft donor. CDR3s include the opening cysteine and the closing phenylalanine or tryptophan. D genes are given only for firm matches. Only some rows state a clone size, as once, few, many or a class for expanded clones.

J,V,D,size,CDR3,DNA
TRBJ2-4,TRBV5-5,TRBD1,once,CASRGTGSSNIQYF,TGTGCCAGCAGGGGGACAGGGAGTTCTAACATTCAGTACTTC
TRBJ2-7,TRBV19,NA,NA,CASSIFWGTSYEQYF,TGTGCCAGTAGTATTTTTTGGGGCACGTCCTACGAGCAGTACTTC
TRBJ2-7,TRBV4-2,NA,NA,CASSQVPQRATYEQYF,TGTGCCAGCAGCCAAGTCCCTCAGCGGGCAACCTACGAGCAGTACTTC
TRBJ2-1,TRBV6-6,NA,NA,CATTANNEQFF,TGTGCCACCACCGCAAACAATGAGCAGTTCTTC
TRBJ1-2,TRBV14,TRBD1,NA,CASSQDLTGAYGYTF,TGTGCCAGCAGCCAAGATTTGACAGGGGCCTATGGCTACACCTTC
TRBJ2-7,TRBV5-1,NA,NA,CASSLGSQVGYEQYF,TGCGCCAGCAGCTTGGGCTCCCAAGTTGGCTACGAGCAGTACTTC
TRBJ2-2,TRBV4-2,NA,NA,CASSQTGAGELFF,TGTGCCAGCAGCCAGACGGGGGCCGGGGAGCTGTTTTTT
TRBJ2-3,TRBV4-3,TRBD2,NA,CASSFLAGTDTQYF,TGCGCCAGCAGCTTCCTAGCGGGCACAGATACGCAGTATTTT
TRBJ2-2,TRBV5-1,NA,once,CASSLAWGLALNTGELFF,TGCGCCAGCAGCTTGGCCTGGGGACTTGCGTTAAACACCGGGGAGCTGTTTTTT
TRBJ2-1,TRBV9,NA,NA,CASSVQDGEQFF,TGTGCCAGCAGCGTACAGGACGGTGAGCAGTTCTTC
TRBJ2-5,TRBV6-1,NA,NA,CASSGLSQETQYF,TGTGCCAGCAGTGGACTCTCCCAAGAGACCCAGTACTTC
TRBJ2-2,TRBV28,TRBD2,NA,CASIPGGAAPGELFF,TGTGCCAGCATTCCCGGGGGGGCAGCCCCCGGGGAGCTGTTTTTT
TRBJ1-6,TRBV30,NA,NA,CAWSVGNGNSPLHF,TGTGCCTGGAGTGTGGGGAACGGAAATTCACCCCTCCACTTT
TRBJ1-1,TRBV28,NA,NA,CASSLGGTPYTEAFF,TGTGCCAGCAGTTTAGGTGGGACACCGTACACTGAAGCTTTCTTT
TRBJ1-5,TRBV6-1,NA,NA,CASSERAPPWDQPQHF,TGTGCCAGCAGTGAAAGGGCGCCCCCCTGGGATCAGCCCCAGCATTTT
TRBJ2-5,TRBV29-1,TRBD1,NA,CSARGQGQETQYF,TGCAGCGCCAGAGGACAGGGACAAGAGACCCAGTACTTC
TRBJ2-7,TRBV20-1,TRBD2,NA,CSASSGYEQYF,TGCAGTGCTAGTAGCGGGTACGAGCAGTACTTC
TRBJ1-1,TRBV7-9,NA,NA,CASSNQLGGNTEAFF,TGTGCCAGCAGCAACCAGTTAGGGGGAAACACTGAAGCTTTCTTT
TRBJ1-2,TRBV10-2,TRBD1,NA,CASSDLTGGNYGYTF,TGCGCCAGCAGTGACCTGACAGGGGGTAACTATGGCTACACCTTC
TRBJ2-7,TRBV2,NA,NA,CASSEARGSYEQYF,TGTGCCAGCAGTGAAGCTCGGGGAAGCTACGAGCAGTACTTC
TRBJ2-7,TRBV5-1,TRBD1,NA,CASSLTVLRDRGHEQYF,TGCGCCAGCAGCTTGACCGTCTTGCGGGACAGGGGGCACGAGCAGTACTTC
TRBJ2-3,TRBV30,TRBD2,NA,CAWSALSSGPLYTQYF,TGTGCCTGGAGTGCACTTTCTAGCGGACCTTTGTATACGCAGTATTTT
TRBJ1-2,TRBV5-1,NA,NA,CASSLGQATYGYTF,TGCGCCAGCAGCTTGGGTCAGGCGACTTATGGCTACACCTTC
TRBJ2-1,TRBV5-4,NA,once,CASSLANEQFF,TGTGCCAGCAGCTTGGCCAACGAGCAGTTCTTC
TRBJ2-7,TRBV7-9,NA,NA,CASSAGGTGHEQYF,TGTGCCAGCAGCGCCGGAGGAACCGGCCACGAGCAGTACTTC
TRBJ2-7,TRBV7-2,NA,NA,CASGVGGIYEQYF,TGTGCCAGCGGGGTGGGGGGAATCTACGAGCAGTACTTC
TRBJ2-3,TRBV10-2,NA,NA,CASTPGNTQYF,TGCGCCAGCACCCCGGGGAATACGCAGTATTTT
TRBJ2-3,TRBV6-5,NA,NA,CASSEADTQYF,TGTGCCAGCAGTGAAGCGGATACGCAGTATTTT
TRBJ1-1,TRBV2,NA,once,CASSEAPPIGRYTEAFF,TGTGCCAGCAGTGAAGCGCCCCCCATAGGGAGATACACTGAAGCTTTCTTT
TRBJ1-5,TRBV21-1,NA,NA,CASSTKAKGLRSDQPQHF,TGTGCCAGCAGCACAAAAGCCAAAGGGTTACGGTCTGATCAGCCCCAGCATTTT
TRBJ2-5,TRBV5-1,NA,NA,CASSLASRETQYF,TGCGCCAGCAGCTTAGCTAGCAGGGAGACCCAGTACTTC
TRBJ2-3,TRBV11-2,TRBD1,NA,CASSLEPGTGVTDTQYF,TGTGCCAGCAGCTTAGAACCCGGGACAGGAGTTACAGATACGCAGTATTTT
TRBJ1-1,TRBV29-1,TRBD1,NA,CSVYGTGLNTEAFF,TGCAGCGTTTACGGGACAGGACTCAACACTGAAGCTTTCTTT
TRBJ2-1,TRBV18,TRBD2,once,CASSSTPSGSSYNEQFF,TGTGCCAGCTCATCTACCCCTAGCGGGAGCTCCTACAATGAGCAGTTCTTC
TRBJ1-2,TRBV28,NA,NA,CASSSDRNYGYTF,TGTGCCAGCAGCTCAGACCGGAACTATGGCTACACCTTC
TRBJ1-5,TRBV28,NA,NA,CASGSLDQPQHF,TGTGCCAGCGGGTCCTTAGATCAGCCCCAGCATTTT
TRBJ2-7,TRBV6-1,NA,NA,CASSGFGSYEQYF,TGTGCCAGCAGTGGCTTCGGTTCCTACGAGCAGTACTTC
TRBJ1-3,TRBV21-1,NA,NA,CASSSHDEGMGGNTIYF,TGTGCCAGCAGCAGCCACGACGAAGGAATGGGGGGAAACACCATATATTTT
TRBJ1-1,TRBV23-1,TRBD1,NA,CASSQAQGAEGNTEAFF,TGCGCCAGCAGTCAAGCCCAGGGGGCGGAGGGGAACACTGAAGCTTTCTTT
TRBJ1-2,TRBV28,TRBD1,NA,CASSLTDRGFHYGYTF,TGTGCCAGCAGTTTGACCGACAGGGGGTTCCACTATGGCTACACCTTC